This entry describes one TCR beta chain. Antigen: not known. V shed 4 bases, J shed 5 bases, and the junction held 7 bases outside the gene matches. This CDR3 has 16 amino acids. Germline loops: CDR1 SGHRS, CDR2 YFSETQ. This entry is derived from a study of cytomegalovirus exposure and HLA in healthy donors. Study-level results: Cytomegalovirus status was reportedly diagnosed by the classifier with high specificity and sensitivity. Most TCR sequences were uncommon, yet certain public TCRs appeared in many donors. Confirmation was obtained in vitro that a few CMV-associated chains are specific for CMV antigens.

Libraries were prepared by immunoSEQ multiplex PCR; TCRdb keeps only in-frame clonotypes and omits some of them. The sample lists 200,000 or so clones; roughly 80% were seen once. These donors were members of the 120-subject validation cohort, a group separate from the approximately 700-subject first cohort. The rearrangement joins TRBV5-1 to TRBJ2-1; 12 bases match TRBD2. This TCR derives from a young man in good health and CMV-seropositive. Input material: PBMCs. DNA of the CDR3: TGCGCCAGCAGCCCTCCCGGGACTAGCGGGCACAATGAGCAGTTCTTC. Its protein is CASSPPGTSGHNEQFF.